The 31 T cell receptor beta chains below were found in one sample sequenced in a study of blood T cell repertoires in COVID-19. Libraries were prepared by immunoSEQ multiplex PCR; TCRdb keeps only in-frame clonotypes and omits some of them. The sample shows 220,000 or so clones, approximately 85% of them seen only once. The material sequenced was PBMCs or T cells enriched from blood (not recorded which). The receptors here all came from a woman between 45 and 65 years old who had recovered from COVID-19.

The chain employs TRBV6-5 and TRBJ1-4, with a tentative D call TRBD1 (5 bases). The CDR3 consists of 14 residues. CDR1 MNHEY and CDR2 SVGAGI come from the germline V gene. Trimming pared 6 bases from V and 5 bases from J, leaving 13 bases between. CDR3 sequence reads: CASRTGASNEKLFF. In DNA form, the CDR3 reads TGTGCCAGCAGGACTGGGGCTTCAAATGAAAAACTGTTTTTT.

The chain joins TRBV5-4 to TRBJ1-5; tentative D call: TRBD1 (5 bases). The V and J ends lost 2 bases and 4 bases respectively, with 7 bases between them. Germline CDR1 reads SGHNT; CDR2 reads YYREEE (reference sequence). The CDR3 covers 13 residues. The CDR3 spells CASSFGGNQPQHF. The CDR3 region has the DNA TGTGCCAGCAGCTTCGGGGGGAATCAGCCCCAGCATTTT.

The genes are TRBV27 and TRBJ2-1; the D gene is possibly TRBD1 (5 bases). CDR3 length equals 15 residues. Trimming left V 0 bases short and J 5 bases short, with 11 bases between. Germline loops: CDR1 MNHEY, CDR2 SMNVEV (reference sequence). Here the CDR3 DNA reads TGTGCCAGCAGTTTATCGGGGAAGGGGAACAATGAGCAGTTCTTC. Translated: CASSLSGKGNNEQFF.

The J gene is TRBJ1-5, the V gene TRBV4-3, with TRBD1 matching over 8 bases. V was pared by 0 bases and J by 2 bases, with 3 bases of the junction left unmatched. Germline assignment: CDR1 LGHNA and CDR2 YSLEER. The CDR3 extends over 16 amino acids. The CDR3 DNA is TGCGCCAGCAGCCAAGATTTGGACAGGGGCAATCAGCCCCAGCATTTT. Protein sequence: CASSQDLDRGNQPQHF.

The V call is TRBV28, the J call TRBJ1-4, with D possibly being TRBD1 (6 bases). V was clipped by 1 base and J by 0 bases, with 9 bases between them. There are 16 residues in the CDR3. In germline, CDR1 is MDHEN, CDR2 SYDVKM. The CDR3 loop is CASSLYRASTNEKLFF. The DNA of the CDR3 is TGTGCCAGCAGTTTATACAGGGCCTCAACTAATGAAAAACTGTTTTTT.

The V gene is TRBV28, the J gene TRBJ1-1; 7 bases line up with TRBD1. The CDR3 length is 17 residues. J lost 5 bases, V lost 5 bases, and 17 bases had no gene match. The germline V gene encodes CDR1 MDHEN and CDR2 SYDVKM. CDR3 sequence (DNA): TGTGCCAGCAGTGAGCTCAGGGAAACGATCAGGGGGACTGAAGCTTTCTTT. Its translation is CASSELRETIRGTEAFF.

The chain has TRBV16 and TRBJ1-4; D remains unclear. Trimming shortened V by 2 bases and J by 4 bases, and 5 bases separated the two germline ends. The germline V gene has CDR1 KGHSY and CDR2 FQNENV. The length of the CDR3 is 13 residues. The CDR3 bases are TGTGCCAGCAGCCAAAATAATAATGAAAAACTGTTTTTT. Translated: CASSQNNNEKLFF.

This sequence joins TRBV4-3 and TRBJ2-1; 11 nucleotides align to TRBD1. This CDR3 comprises 17 residues. V dropped 0 bases and J dropped 4; count of bases not matched to a gene: 5. Germline CDR1 is LGHNA and CDR2 is YSLEER. The CDR3 nucleotides read TGCGCCAGCAGCCAAGATTCTTGGGACAGGGGGTACAATGAGCAGTTCTTC. It is translated as CASSQDSWDRGYNEQFF.

CDR3 residues: CASSLGAWGSLPYEQYF. DNA of the CDR3: TGTGCCAGCAGCTTAGGTGCCTGGGGCTCTCTCCCCTACGAGCAGTACTTC. The genes are TRBV11-3 and TRBJ2-7, with D perhaps matching TRBD1 (5 bases). The CDR3 has 17 residues. CDR1 is SGHNT and CDR2 is YENEEA in the germline V gene. Trimming removed 1 base at V and 2 bases at J, with 18 bases between.

The chain combines TRBV7-9 with TRBJ2-7, with TRBD2 as a possible D gene (6 bases). Per the germline V gene, CDR1 is SEHNR and CDR2 is FQNEAQ (reference sequence). V was trimmed by 3 bases and J by 2 bases, leaving 11 bases between them. The CDR3 spans 14 residues. The CDR3: CASSLWGDPYEQYF. The DNA of the CDR3 is TGTGCCAGCAGCTTGTGGGGGGATCCCTACGAGCAGTACTTC.

The gene calls are TRBV28 and TRBJ1-5, with 7 bases fitting TRBD1. The germline gives CDR1 MDHEN, CDR2 SYDVKM. J gave up 6 bases and V 3 bases, and 8 bases lay outside the gene matches. The CDR3 is 15 amino acids. CDR3 nucleotide sequence: TGTGCCAGCAGTTTTGACACAGGGGTGGGTCAGCCCCAGCATTTT. It codes for CASSFDTGVGQPQHF. Based on the CDR3 plus reference TRBV28 and TRBJ1-5, the full variable domain is DVKVTQSSRYLVKRTGEKVFLECVQDMDHENMFWYRQDPGLGLRLIYFSYDVKMKEKGDIPEGYSVSREKKERFSLILESASTNQTSMYLCASSFDTGVGQPQHFGDGTRLSIL.

For the CDR3, the DNA is TGTGCCAGCAGTACTACGGGGGGGCTGGAGACCCAGTACTTC. It is translated as CASSTTGGLETQYF. The V gene is TRBV27, the J gene TRBJ2-5; TRBD2 matches at 8 bases. Germline V gene lookup returns CDR1 MNHEY and CDR2 SMNVEV (reference sequence). V dropped 5 bases and J dropped 5; count of bases not matched to a gene: 7. This CDR3 is 14 amino acids long.

The chain is built from TRBV4-2 and TRBJ1-1; D unresolved. V was trimmed by 0 bases and J by 0 bases, leaving 5 bases between them. The CDR3 contains 14 residues. CDR1 and CDR2 from the germline V gene are LGHNA and YNFKEQ. The CDR3 is CASSQDSVNTEAFF. The CDR3 DNA follows: TGTGCCAGCAGCCAAGATTCGGTGAACACTGAAGCTTTCTTT.

The chain joins TRBV4-1 to TRBJ2-3; 10 nucleotides match TRBD2. The CDR3 contains 15 residues. Per germline, CDR1 MGHRA and CDR2 YSYEKL. V lost 3 bases and J lost 5; bases outside the gene matches: 5. The CDR3 region is CASSHLAGEGDTQYF. Written as DNA, the CDR3 is TGCGCCAGCAGCCATCTAGCGGGAGAAGGAGATACGCAGTATTTT.

V gene TRBV2 combines with J gene TRBJ2-3; TRBD2 aligns across 8 bases. With 3 bases clipped from V and 1 base from J, the junction kept 3 bases outside the gene matches. This CDR3 spans 15 amino acids. Germline V gene sequence: CDR1 SNHLY, CDR2 FYNNEI. The chain's CDR3 is CASSDGRGGTDTQYF. Here the CDR3 DNA reads TGTGCCAGCAGTGATGGGCGGGGGGGCACAGATACGCAGTATTTT.

V and J are TRBV7-8 and TRBJ1-5, with D possibly matching TRBD1 (5 bases). The ends were cut back, 5 bases at V and 1 base at J, with 12 bases in the middle. This CDR3 comprises 15 residues. CDR1 is SGHVS, CDR2 FQNEAQ, per germline. The CDR3 protein is CASSPTPGSNQPQHF. In DNA, the CDR3 is TGTGCCAGCAGCCCCACCCCAGGGAGCAATCAGCCCCAGCATTTT.

This sequence joins TRBV29-1 and TRBJ2-7, with 9 positions matching TRBD2. Germline V gives CDR1 SQVTM, CDR2 ANQGSEA. CDR3 length equals 15 residues. V lost 1 base to trimming and J lost 5 bases; unmatched junction nucleotides: 9. The CDR3 DNA sequence: TGCAGCGTTGAAGCCCGCGGGGGGGCGAATCACGAGCAGTACTTC. As protein: CSVEARGGANHEQYF.

The V and J genes are TRBV5-6 and TRBJ2-3, with a tentative D call TRBD2 (5 bases). This CDR3 spans 17 amino acids. Germline loops: CDR1 SGHDT, CDR2 YYEEEE. Trimming pared 0 bases from V and 0 bases from J, leaving 14 bases between. CDR3 nucleotides: TGTGCCAGCAGCTTGGAATTAGCGCCTTCTAGCACAGATACGCAGTATTTT. It specifies CASSLELAPSSTDTQYF.

The rearrangement links TRBV11-2 to TRBJ2-3; 14 bases are a match to TRBD2. The CDR3 contains 16 residues. The germline gives CDR1 SGHAT, CDR2 FQNNGV. The V segment lost 4 bases and the J segment 8 bases; nucleotides outside the gene matches: 8. CDR3 DNA: TGTGCCAGCAGCTACGGACTAGCGGGAGGTTCTAGTACGCAGTATTTT. Its translation: CASSYGLAGGSSTQYF.

The CDR3 loop reads CASSQAWSGDQAFF. CDR3 nucleotide sequence: TGTGCCAGCAGCCAAGCGTGGTCGGGGGACCAAGCTTTCTTT. The chain combines TRBV3-1 (or the pseudogene TRBV3-2) with TRBJ1-1; a weak D match, TRBD1 (5 bases). The CDR3 runs to 14 residues. Germline V gene lookup returns CDR1 LGHDT and CDR2 YNNKEL (reference sequence). V gave up 1 base and J gave up 9 bases, with 15 bases separating them.

The chain carries TRBV27 and TRBJ2-2, with 11 bases fitting TRBD1. The V and J ends lost 5 bases and 5 bases, in that order; junction bases with no gene match: 10. CDR3 length: 17 amino acids. Germline V gives CDR1 MNHEY, CDR2 SMNVEV (reference sequence). In nucleotides, the CDR3 is TGTGCCAGCAGTAATCACCGGGACAGGGGGACGACCGGGGAGCTGTTTTTT. Amino acids: CASSNHRDRGTTGELFF.

The chain joins TRBV28 to TRBJ1-2, with 12 bases identical to TRBD1. This CDR3 contains 15 residues. V shed 5 bases and J 2 bases; nucleotides not matched to a gene: 3. Germline loops: CDR1 MDHEN, CDR2 SYDVKM. CDR3 residues: CASSGGTGGNYGYTF. The CDR3 nucleotides read TGTGCCAGCAGTGGTGGGACAGGGGGCAACTATGGCTACACCTTC.

The V gene is TRBV12-5, the J gene TRBJ2-5; a possible D gene is TRBD2 (5 bases). Looked up from germline, CDR1 is LGHNT and CDR2 is FRNRAP. The CDR3 covers 12 residues. Between the trimmed V and J ends, which lost 9 bases and 1 base, there was a span of 9 bases. The CDR3 bases are TGTGCTAGCCTCCGGGGCCAAGAGACCCAGTACTTC. Translated, it gives CASLRGQETQYF.

This clone has only one observation. The chain employs TRBV28 and TRBJ1-1; no clear D. CDR1 and CDR2 from the germline V gene are MDHEN and SYDVKM. CDR3 length: 16 amino acids. V lost 1 base and J lost 3, with 15 bases in between. CDR3 region: CASSLFRRPGDTEAFF. The CDR3, as DNA: TGTGCCAGCAGTTTATTTCGGCGCCCCGGGGACACTGAAGCTTTCTTT.

This clone turned up a few times. The J gene is TRBJ1-6, the V gene TRBV6-5, with TRBD1 matching over 7 bases. Germline trimming cut 0 bases from V and 13 bases from J; bases unmatched to any gene: 12. CDR3 size: 16 residues. Germline loops: CDR1 MNHEY, CDR2 SVGAGI. The CDR3 region is CASSYSGTAGQDPLHF. CDR3 bases: TGTGCCAGCAGTTACTCCGGGACAGCCGGCCAAGATCCCCTCCACTTT.

This chain links TRBV18 with TRBJ2-1, with TRBD2 matching 9 bases. V shed 0 bases and J 6 bases; nucleotides not matched to a gene: 6. The CDR3 runs 16 residues. Looked up from germline, CDR1 is KGHSH and CDR2 is LQKENI. The CDR3 DNA reads as TGTGCCAGCTCACCACCCCAAGCGGGGGGCTCCAATGAGCAGTTCTTC. Translated, it gives CASSPPQAGGSNEQFF.

The chain uses TRBV4-1 and TRBJ2-5, with 13 bases identical to TRBD2. This CDR3 has 17 amino acids. V shed 4 bases, J shed 2 bases, and the junction held 7 bases outside the gene matches. Germline CDR1 MGHRA, CDR2 YSYEKL. CDR3 loop: CASSRTGLAGEQETQYF. The CDR3 coding sequence is TGCGCCAGCAGCCGAACAGGACTAGCGGGAGAGCAAGAGACCCAGTACTTC.

This sequence joins TRBV7-2 and TRBJ2-7; TRBD2 agrees at 15 bases. The CDR3 loop spans 17 amino acids. V trimming: 5 bases; J trimming: 3 bases; junction bases outside the gene matches: 8. Germline V gives CDR1 SGHTA, CDR2 FQGNSA. The CDR3 coding sequence is TGTGCCAGCAGCCCCCCGGGACTAGCGGGGGGATACTACGAGCAGTACTTC. Translating it yields CASSPPGLAGGYYEQYF.

The V gene is TRBV12-3 or TRBV12-4, the J gene TRBJ2-3; the D gene is possibly TRBD1 (6 bases). The CDR3 loop spans 13 amino acids. The germline V and J ends were trimmed by 2 bases and 5 bases, with 8 bases remaining between them. The CDR3 nucleotides read TGTGCCAGCAGTTTACAGGGGAAAGATACGCAGTATTTT. Protein sequence: CASSLQGKDTQYF.

V usage is TRBV4-3 and J usage is TRBJ2-2; 7 positions match TRBD1. Germline V gene data show CDR1 as LGHNA and CDR2 as YSLEER. The length of the CDR3 is 16 residues. Losses at the gene ends were 2 bases for V and 1 base for J; bases not matched to a gene: 4. Written as DNA, the CDR3 is TGCGCCAGCAGCCAATCCGGGACAGTGAACACCGGGGAGCTGTTTTTT. It specifies CASSQSGTVNTGELFF.

The CDR3 spells CASSPPGVFYGYTF. For the CDR3, the DNA is TGCGCCAGCAGCCCCCCAGGGGTATTCTATGGCTACACCTTC. This chain uses TRBV4-3 with TRBJ1-2, with a tentative D call TRBD1 (6 bases). From germline, CDR1 is LGHNA and CDR2 YSLEER. The V gene lost 4 bases and the J gene lost 4 bases, with 13 bases spanning the gap. This CDR3 has 14 amino acids.